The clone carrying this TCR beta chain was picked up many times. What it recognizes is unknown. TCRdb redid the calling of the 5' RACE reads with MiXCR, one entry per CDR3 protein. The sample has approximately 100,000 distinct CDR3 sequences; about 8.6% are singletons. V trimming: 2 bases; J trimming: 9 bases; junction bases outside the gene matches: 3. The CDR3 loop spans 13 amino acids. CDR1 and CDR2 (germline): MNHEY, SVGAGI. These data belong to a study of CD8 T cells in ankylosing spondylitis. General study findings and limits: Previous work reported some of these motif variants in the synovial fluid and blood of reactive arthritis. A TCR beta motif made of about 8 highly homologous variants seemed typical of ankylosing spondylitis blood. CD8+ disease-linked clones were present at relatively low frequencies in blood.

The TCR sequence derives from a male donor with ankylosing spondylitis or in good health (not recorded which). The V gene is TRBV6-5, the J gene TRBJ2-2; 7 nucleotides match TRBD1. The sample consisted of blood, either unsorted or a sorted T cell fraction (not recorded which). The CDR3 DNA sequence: TGTGCCAGCAGTTACCCGGGACAGCGGGAGCTGTTTTTT. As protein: CASSYPGQRELFF.